This TCR beta chain was identified in a study of CD8 T cells in Susac syndrome. A remark on this clonotype: What it binds is not known.

From blood CD8+ and CD4+ T cells, TCR beta sequences were generated. The multiple sclerosis controls comprised treatment-naive patients whose relapsing-remitting disease was stable or active. General study points: Only a relatively small number of individuals were included in the TCR sequencing and HLA analysis.

The RNA, roughly 0.45 to 1 ug, was put through reverse transcription using random hexamers. Amplification of TCR beta CDR3 across 54 Vbeta and 13 Jbeta was performed with immunoSEQ multiplex PCR. TCRdb fed the immunoSEQ multiplex PCR reads into MiXCR, producing one record per CDR3 protein. The sample lists 180,000 or so distinct CDR3 sequences; approximately 96% were seen once. Sequencing input: CD4+ T cells from PBMCs. This TCR came from a human donor with multiple sclerosis.

As DNA, the CDR3 is TGTGCCAGCTCAGGAGAGGCAGATACGCAGTATTTT. Translating gives CASSGEADTQYF. This rearrangement joins TRBV18 to TRBJ2-3; D unresolved. This CDR3 has 12 residues. Trimming took off 5 bases at V and 4 bases at J, with 7 bases between the two ends. Germline CDR1 reads KGHSH; CDR2 reads LQKENI. Full variable domain (outside the CDR3, taken from reference TRBV18 and TRBJ2-3): NAGVMQNPRHLVRRRGQEARLRCSPMKGHSHVYWYRQLPEEGLKFMVYLQKENIIDESGMPKERFSAEFPKEGPSILRIQQVVRGDSAAYFCASSGEADTQYFGPGTRLTVL.